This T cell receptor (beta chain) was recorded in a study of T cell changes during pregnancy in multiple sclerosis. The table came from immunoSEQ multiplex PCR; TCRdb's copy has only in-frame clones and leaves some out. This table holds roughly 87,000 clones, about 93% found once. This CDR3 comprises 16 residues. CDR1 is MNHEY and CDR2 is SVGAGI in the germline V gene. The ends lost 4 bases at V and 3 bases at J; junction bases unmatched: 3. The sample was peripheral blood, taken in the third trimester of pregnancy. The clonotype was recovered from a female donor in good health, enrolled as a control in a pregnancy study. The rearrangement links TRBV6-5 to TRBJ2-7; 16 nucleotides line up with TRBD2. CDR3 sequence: CASSFGTSGRGYEQYF. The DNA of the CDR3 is TGTGCCAGCAGTTTTGGGACTAGCGGGAGGGGCTACGAGCAGTACTTC.